This T cell receptor (beta chain) comes out of a study of CD8+CD57+ T cells in acquired aplastic anemia. This clonotype was counted between two and nine times. This sequence may be a read error, since a much larger clone differs from it by one base. The TCR beta profiling, which covered VDJ combination and CDR3 sequence, was carried out using genomic DNA as the template. TCRdb reprocessed the reads with MiXCR, giving one entry per CDR3 protein. This repertoire shows about 250,000 distinct CDR3 sequences, around half found once; its top ten account for over 7.5%. V lost 0 bases to trimming and J lost 11 bases, with 20 bases between them. CDR1 and CDR2 (germline): SGDLS, YYNGEE. The CDR3 has 15 residues. Flow cytometry had shown expanded CD8+CD57+ cells in the patients chosen for sequencing.

The clonotype originates from a human donor with aplastic anemia. The J gene is TRBJ2-5, the V gene TRBV9, with D possibly being TRBD2 (6 bases). The sample taken for sequencing was sorted CD4+, CD8+, or CD8+CD57+ T cells (not recorded which) from PBMCs. The CDR3 region is CASSVGGLSLNEQYF. CDR3 nucleotide sequence: TGTGCCAGCAGCGTAGGTGGACTATCTCTCAATGAGCAGTACTTC. The full variable domain, in which reference TRBV9 and TRBJ2-5 provide the parts outside the CDR3, is DSGVTQTPKHLITATGQRVTLRCSPRSGDLSVYWYQQSLDQGLQFLIQYYNGEERAKGNILERFSAQQFPDLHSELNLSSLELGDSALYFCASSVGGLSLNEQYFGPGTRLLVL.